A single sample is the source of the 5 T cell receptor beta chains below, sequenced in a study of T cell repertoires in cytomegalovirus infection. Antigens of these TCRs are unknown. MiXCR, run by TCRdb on the reads, gives a single entry per CDR3 protein. Of 900,000 to 950,000 distinct CDR3 sequences listed, 30% to 40% are singletons. The sample in question was cultured CD8+ T cells from PBMCs, obtained from culture after CMV antigen stimulation. These receptors were obtained from a human donor in good health (CMV status not recorded). Some clones in this sample may be carry-over from other donors' samples.

The CDR3 here is CASSFTLFEQYV. As DNA, the CDR3 is TGTGCCAGCAGCTTTACCCTCTTCGAGCAGTACGTC. The chain uses TRBV11-3 and TRBJ2-7; D unresolved. Germline V gives CDR1 SGHNT, CDR2 YENEEA. Trimming left V 3 bases short and J 6 bases short, with 9 bases between. The CDR3 extends over 12 amino acids.

There are many counts of this clonotype. This chain connects TRBV6-5 to TRBJ2-7; possibly TRBD1 for D (6 bases). The V end lost 0 bases, the J end lost 1 base, and 7 bases lay between the germline ends. CDR1 MNHEY and CDR2 SVGAGI come from the germline V gene. The CDR3 sequence is 14 residues long. The CDR3 nucleotides read TGTGCCAGCAGTTACTCAGGACAGTCCTACGAGCAGTACTTC. Its protein is CASSYSGQSYEQYF.

The CDR3 DNA follows: TGTGCCAGCAGCAGCCGGGACTACTTTCCCTACGAGCAGTACTTC. Residues: CASSSRDYFPYEQYF. The chain uses TRBV28 and TRBJ2-7; TRBD2 matches at 7 bases. The length of the CDR3 is 15 residues. The germline V gene encodes CDR1 MDHEN and CDR2 SYDVKM. Trimming at V came to 6 bases and at J to 2 bases, leaving 10 bases not matched to a gene.

This clonotype appeared a few times. The rearrangement uses TRBV7-2 and TRBJ2-2; TRBD1 matches 8 bases. V shed 3 bases, J shed 4 bases, and the junction held 4 bases outside the gene matches. This CDR3 spans 15 amino acids. Germline V gene data show CDR1 as SGHTA and CDR2 as FQGNSA. CDR3 nucleotides: TGTGCCAGCAGCTTCGACAGGGGTGGCACCGGGGAGCTGTTTTTT. It yields the protein CASSFDRGGTGELFF.

This clonotype showed up just a few times. V is TRBV11-3 and J is TRBJ2-2; D is uncertain. CDR1 and CDR2 from the germline V gene are SGHNT and YENEEA. The CDR3 sequence is 15 residues long. Trimming removed 0 bases from V and 4 bases from J, with 9 bases in between. In nucleotides, the CDR3 is TGTGCCAGCAGCTTAGATGGGGATCCCACCGGGGAGCTGTTTTTT. Protein product: CASSLDGDPTGELFF.